Listed below are T cell receptor beta chains from one sample, sequenced in a study of T cells in Graves' hyperthyroidism and ophthalmopathy. TCRdb ran MiXCR on the multiplex PCR reads and lists one entry per CDR3 protein. The sample consists of a few hundred thousand distinct CDR3 sequences, around 16% of them appearing once. Input material: blood. The receptor set was obtained from a young woman with Graves' hyperthyroidism that later progressed to Graves' ophthalmopathy. CDR3s include the opening cysteine and the closing phenylalanine or tryptophan. The D gene is left open where the match is weak. Clone size is given for some rows only: seen once, a few or many times, or a class if the clone is expanded.

v_call	j_call	clone_size	cdr3_length	d_call	cdr3_aa	cdr3_nt
TRBV27	TRBJ2-7	many	14	NA	CASSSDGPEGEQYF	TGTGCCAGCAGTTCCGACGGTCCCGAGGGCGAGCAGTACTTC
TRBV18	TRBJ1-2	many	14	NA	CASSPRAQEYGYTF	TGTGCCAGCTCACCAAGGGCACAGGAGTATGGCTACACCTTC
TRBV28	TRBJ2-2	many	18	NA	CATVPTGHLALNTGELFF	TGTGCCACCGTACCAACGGGACACCTAGCCCTGAACACCGGGGAGCTGTTTTTT
TRBV2	TRBJ2-2	many	15	TRBD2	CASSGLAGVIGELFF	TGTGCCAGCAGCGGACTAGCGGGAGTGATCGGGGAGCTGTTTTTT
TRBV5-6	TRBJ2-3	few	12	NA	CASSKTADTQYF	TGTGCCAGCAGCAAAACCGCCGATACGCAGTATTTT
TRBV19	TRBJ1-2	NA	15	NA	CASSPNGGTRYGYTF	TGTGCCAGTAGTCCTAACGGGGGGACCAGATATGGCTACACCTTC
TRBV5-1	TRBJ2-4	many	18	TRBD2	CASSPQGLAGGTSDIQYF	TGCGCCAGCAGCCCCCAGGGACTAGCGGGAGGGACATCAGACATTCAGTACTTC
TRBV5-1	TRBJ2-1	many	14	NA	CASSFLAVNNEQFF	TGCGCCAGCAGCTTTTTAGCGGTAAACAATGAGCAGTTCTTC
TRBV7-9	TRBJ2-1	many	14	NA	CASSPAGTYNEQFF	TGTGCCAGCAGCCCAGCCGGGACTTACAATGAGCAGTTCTTC
TRBV28	TRBJ2-7	NA	15	TRBD1	CASTGGQGAFYEQYF	TGTGCCAGCACTGGGGGACAGGGGGCGTTTTACGAGCAGTACTTC
TRBV9	TRBJ2-7	NA	15	TRBD2	CASGVGLENGYEQYF	TGTGCCAGCGGCGTGGGACTAGAGAACGGTTACGAGCAGTACTTC
TRBV4-3	TRBJ1-4	many	15	NA	CASSLRAPTNEKLFF	TGCGCCAGCAGCCTTCGTGCTCCAACTAATGAAAAACTGTTTTTT
TRBV4-1	TRBJ2-7	NA	13	NA	CASSQTQGHEQYF	TGCGCCAGCAGCCAAACACAGGGACACGAGCAGTACTTC
TRBV20-1	TRBJ1-1	NA	14	NA	CSASLPGVNTEAFF	TGCAGTGCTAGTTTACCAGGGGTGAACACTGAAGCTTTCTTT
TRBV2	TRBJ1-4	many	14	NA	CATQDGPTNEKLFF	TGTGCCACCCAAGACGGGCCTACTAATGAAAAACTGTTTTTT
TRBV27	TRBJ1-6	few	13	TRBD1	CASKQGAGSPLHF	TGTGCCAGCAAACAGGGGGCCGGTTCACCCCTCCACTTT
TRBV7-9	TRBJ1-1	many	13	NA	CASSLESRGRAFF	TGTGCCAGCAGCTTAGAATCGCGGGGTCGGGCTTTCTTT
TRBV2	TRBJ2-7	many	14	NA	CASRQAGGSYEQYF	TGTGCCAGCAGGCAGGCCGGGGGAAGCTACGAGCAGTACTTC